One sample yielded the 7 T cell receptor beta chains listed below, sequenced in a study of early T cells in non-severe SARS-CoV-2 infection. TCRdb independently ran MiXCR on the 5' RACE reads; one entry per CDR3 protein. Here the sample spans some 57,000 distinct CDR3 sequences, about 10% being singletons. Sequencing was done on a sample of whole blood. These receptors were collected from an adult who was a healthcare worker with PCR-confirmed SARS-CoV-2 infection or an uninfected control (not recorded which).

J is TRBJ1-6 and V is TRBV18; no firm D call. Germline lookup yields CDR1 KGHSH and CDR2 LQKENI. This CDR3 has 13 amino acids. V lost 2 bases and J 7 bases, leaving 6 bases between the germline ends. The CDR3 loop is CASSPGPNSPLHF. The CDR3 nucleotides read TGTGCCAGCTCACCAGGACCAAATTCACCCCTCCACTTT. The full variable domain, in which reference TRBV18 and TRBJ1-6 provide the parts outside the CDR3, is NAGVMQNPRHLVRRRGQEARLRCSPMKGHSHVYWYRQLPEEGLKFMVYLQKENIIDESGMPKERFSAEFPKEGPSILRIQQVVRGDSAAYFCASSPGPNSPLHFGNGTRLTVT.

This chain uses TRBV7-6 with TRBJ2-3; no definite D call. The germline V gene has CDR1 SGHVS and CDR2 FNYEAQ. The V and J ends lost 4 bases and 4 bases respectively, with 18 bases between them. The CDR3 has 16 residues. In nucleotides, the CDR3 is TGTGCCAGCAGCTCCGAACCTCCGGGTTCCTCAGATACGCAGTATTTT. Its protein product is CASSSEPPGSSDTQYF.

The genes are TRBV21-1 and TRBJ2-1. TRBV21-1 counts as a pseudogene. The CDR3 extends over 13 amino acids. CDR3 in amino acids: CASSKVKYNEQFF. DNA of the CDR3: TGTGCCAGCAGCAAAGTAAAGTACAATGAGCAGTTCTTC.

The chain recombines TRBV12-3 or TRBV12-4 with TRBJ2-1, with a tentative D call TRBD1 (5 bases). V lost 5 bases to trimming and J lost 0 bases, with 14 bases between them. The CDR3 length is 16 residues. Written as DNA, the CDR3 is TGTGCCAGCAGTGTAGACAGTTTGATCTCCTACAATGAGCAGTTCTTC. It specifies CASSVDSLISYNEQFF.

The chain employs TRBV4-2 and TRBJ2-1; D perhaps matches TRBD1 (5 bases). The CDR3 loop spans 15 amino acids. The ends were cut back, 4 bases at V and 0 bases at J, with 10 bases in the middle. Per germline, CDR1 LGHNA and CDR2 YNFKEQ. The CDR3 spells CASSPDQGSYNEQFF. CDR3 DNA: TGTGCCAGCAGCCCCGACCAGGGCTCCTACAATGAGCAGTTCTTC.

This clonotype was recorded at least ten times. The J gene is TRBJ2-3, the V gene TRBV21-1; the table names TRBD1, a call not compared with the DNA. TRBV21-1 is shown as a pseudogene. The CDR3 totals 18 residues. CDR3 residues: CASSKETGGLTSTDTQYF. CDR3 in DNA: TGTGCCAGCAGCAAAGAGACGGGGGGGCTGACTAGCACAGATACGCAGTATTTT.

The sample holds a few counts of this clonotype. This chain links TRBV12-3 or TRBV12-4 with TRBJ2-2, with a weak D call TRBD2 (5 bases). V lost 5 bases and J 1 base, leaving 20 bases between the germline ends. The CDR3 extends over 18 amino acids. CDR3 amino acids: CASSPPGLRAGNTGELFF. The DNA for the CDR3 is TGTGCCAGCAGTCCACCCGGGCTCCGGGCGGGGAACACCGGGGAGCTGTTTTTT.